Below, 24 T cell receptor beta chains from the same sample are listed, as sequenced in a study of CD8+CD57+ T cells in acquired aplastic anemia. The patients chosen for sequencing had shown expansion of CD8+CD57+ cells (detected by flow cytometry). CDR3 and TCR beta VDJ profiling relied on genomic DNA as the template. One entry per CDR3 protein, called by TCRdb with MiXCR from the reads. The data hold around 170,000 distinct CDR3 sequences, with about 45% observed a single time. The sample was sorted CD4+, CD8+, or CD8+CD57+ T cells (not recorded which) from PBMCs. The receptor source for this set is a human donor with aplastic anemia.

This clonotype was picked up many times. The rearrangement links TRBV11-1 to TRBJ1-4; 8 nucleotides agree with TRBD1. Germline V CDR1 and CDR2: SGHAT, FQDESV (reference sequence). The CDR3 covers 17 residues. V shed 4 bases and J 3 bases; nucleotides not matched to a gene: 10. The CDR3 DNA sequence: TGTGCCAGCAGCTCCTCCGGGACAGGCAGAGCTAATGAAAAACTGTTTTTT. It specifies CASSSSGTGRANEKLFF.

J is TRBJ1-2 and V is TRBV19; 7 bases are a match to TRBD1. Trimming removed 5 bases from V and 4 bases from J; junction bases left unmatched: 7. The CDR3 loop spans 14 amino acids. CDR1 and CDR2 from the germline V gene are LNHDA and SQIVND (reference sequence). The CDR3 reads CASSDDRVIYGYTF. CDR3 nucleotides: TGTGCCAGTAGTGACGACAGGGTTATCTATGGCTACACCTTC.

There are many counts of this clonotype. This CDR3 reads CSASPLAGGGTGELFF. The CDR3 DNA sequence: TGCAGTGCCTCCCCGCTAGCGGGAGGTGGGACCGGGGAGCTGTTTTTT. This rearrangement joins TRBV20-1 to TRBJ2-2, with 11 nucleotides matching TRBD2. After removal of 6 bases from V and 5 bases from J, the junction contained 11 bases not matched to a gene. The CDR3 extends over 16 amino acids. Looked up from germline, CDR1 is DFQATT and CDR2 is SNEGSKA (reference sequence).

The chain uses TRBV7-2 and TRBJ2-1; 11 bases match TRBD1. The V gene's germline CDR1 is SGHTA and CDR2 FQGNSA. This CDR3 has 13 residues. Germline trimming cut 5 bases from V and 13 bases from J; bases unmatched to any gene: 7. The CDR3 coding sequence is TGTGCCAGCAGCCTGGGACAGGGGGATTCCCAGTTCTTC. Its translation: CASSLGQGDSQFF.

Notes on this clonotype: One end of the junction does not line up with germline, which may come from a read error. The rearrangement uses TRBV28 and TRBJ1-1, with 7 bases that match TRBD1. This CDR3 has 16 residues. CDR1 and CDR2 (germline): MDHEN, SYDVKM. DNA of the CDR3: TGTGCCAGCAGTGCCCGGACAGGACTCATGAACACTGAAGCTTCCTTT. Its protein is CASSARTGLMNTEASF.

This clonotype was observed many times. At one end the junction does not follow the germline gene, possibly because of a read error. This rearrangement joins TRBV10-3 to TRBJ1-1, with a weak D call TRBD1 (6 bases). CDR1 and CDR2 (germline): ENHRY, SYGVKD. The CDR3 length is 12 residues. CDR3 in DNA: TGTGCCGTCAGCCGGGGGCGAACTGAAGCTTTCTTT. Translated: CAVSRGRTEAFF.

The rearrangement joins TRBV5-1 to TRBJ2-3; D ambiguous. Germline V gene data show CDR1 as SGHRS and CDR2 as YFSETQ. The CDR3 is 12 amino acids. V was cut by 4 bases and J by 6 bases, with 9 bases left in between. This chain's CDR3 is CASSPRVDTQYF. CDR3 in DNA: TGCGCCAGCAGCCCCCGGGTGGATACGCAGTATTTT.

This clonotype was seen a handful of times. V gene TRBV24-1 combines with J gene TRBJ1-6, with D hard to call. Trimming removed 9 bases from V and 7 bases from J, with 6 bases in between. Germline values: CDR1 KGHDR, CDR2 SFDVKD. This CDR3 is built from 11 residues. The CDR3 sequence: CATESNSPLHF. The CDR3 coding sequence is TGTGCCACCGAGAGCAATTCACCCCTCCACTTT.

The rearrangement uses TRBV7-2 and TRBJ2-7, with a weak D call TRBD2 (5 bases). Germline CDR1 and CDR2: SGHTA and FQGNSA. This CDR3 is 15 amino acids long. V was clipped by 1 base and J by 5 bases, with 15 bases between them. CDR3 loop: CASSLVSDSVDEQYF. CDR3 bases: TGTGCCAGCAGCTTAGTGTCGGACTCCGTCGACGAGCAGTACTTC.

This clonotype came up once. The chain combines TRBV20-1 with TRBJ1-2; 8 nucleotides match TRBD1. The CDR3 extends over 12 amino acids. CDR1 DFQATT and CDR2 SNEGSKA come from the germline V gene (reference sequence). Unmatched junction bases numbered 8, after V lost 7 bases and J lost 7 bases. The CDR3: CSVPGQDPGYTF. The CDR3 DNA sequence: TGCAGTGTACCGGGACAGGACCCTGGCTACACCTTC.

The chain couples TRBV2 to TRBJ1-1; no definite D call. The germline V gene has CDR1 SNHLY and CDR2 FYNNEI. Trimming pared 7 bases from V and 2 bases from J, leaving 14 bases between. This CDR3 has 14 amino acids. The CDR3 sequence is CASTVVGPNTEAFF. CDR3 sequence (DNA): TGTGCCAGCACCGTGGTGGGCCCAAACACTGAAGCTTTCTTT. The full variable domain, rest sourced from reference TRBV2 and TRBJ1-1, is EPEVTQTPSHQVTQMGQEVILRCVPISNHLYFYWYRQILGQKVEFLVSFYNNEISEKSEIFDDQFSVERPDGSNFTLKIRSTKLEDSAMYFCASTVVGPNTEAFFGQGTRLTVV.

This clonotype came up many times. This chain uses TRBV20-1 with TRBJ2-2; 7 positions agree with TRBD2. Germline V gene lookup returns CDR1 DFQATT and CDR2 SNEGSKA (reference sequence). J gave up 3 bases and V 1 base, and 8 bases lay outside the gene matches. The CDR3 covers 16 residues. CDR3 amino acids: CSARGSLADHTGELFF. The CDR3 DNA is TGCAGTGCTAGAGGTTCCCTAGCGGACCACACCGGGGAGCTGTTTTTT.

Of note for this clonotype: A much larger clone differs from this one at a single base, so this may be a read error. This chain links TRBV5-1 with TRBJ1-1; D possibly corresponds to TRBD1 (5 bases). The CDR3 extends over 14 amino acids. Germline assignment: CDR1 SGHRS and CDR2 YFSETQ. V lost 3 bases, J lost 5 bases, and 14 bases lay in between. This chain's CDR3 is CASSSDEGRTEAFF. CDR3 in DNA: TGCGCCAGCAGCTCGGACGAGGGACGGACTGAAGCTTTCTTT.

This clonotype was counted between two and nine times. This rearrangement joins TRBV18 to TRBJ1-1; 7 bases align to TRBD1. Unmatched junction bases numbered 10, after V lost 5 bases and J lost 1 base. This CDR3 has 16 residues. Looked up from germline, CDR1 is KGHSH and CDR2 is LQKENI. The CDR3 bases are TGTGCCAGCTCAAAAACACAGGGGTCCGAGAACACTGAAGCTTTCTTT. This encodes CASSKTQGSENTEAFF. Together with reference TRBV18 and TRBJ1-1, the CDR3 gives the full variable domain: NAGVMQNPRHLVRRRGQEARLRCSPMKGHSHVYWYRQLPEEGLKFMVYLQKENIIDESGMPKERFSAEFPKEGPSILRIQQVVRGDSAAYFCASSKTQGSENTEAFFGQGTRLTVV.

This clonotype was observed at least ten times. This chain uses TRBV7-9 with TRBJ1-5; D is uncertain. Trimming removed 4 bases at V and 7 bases at J, with 8 bases between. This CDR3 spans 12 amino acids. The germline gives CDR1 SEHNR, CDR2 FQNEAQ (reference sequence). Here the CDR3 reads CASSSTAQPQHF. CDR3 DNA: TGTGCCAGCAGCTCAACAGCCCAGCCCCAGCATTTT.

The chain joins TRBV19 to TRBJ1-2; 8 nucleotides align to TRBD1. The CDR3 sequence is 14 residues long. CDR1 is LNHDA, CDR2 SQIVND, per germline (reference sequence). Trimming cost V 6 bases and J 2 bases; bases outside gene matches: 5. In nucleotides, the CDR3 is TGTGCCAGTAGCAACTCAGGGGGCAACTATGGCTACACCTTC. This codes for CASSNSGGNYGYTF. Combining the CDR3 with reference TRBV19 and TRBJ1-2 gives the whole variable domain DGGITQSPKYLFRKEGQNVTLSCEQNLNHDAMYWYRQDPGQGLRLIYYSQIVNDFQKGDIAEGYSVSREKKESFPLTVTSAQKNPTAFYLCASSNSGGNYGYTFGSGTRLTVV.

This clonotype is classed as medium-sized (0.01 to 0.1%). The chain couples TRBV19 to TRBJ1-6, with D hard to call. The V gene's germline CDR1 is LNHDA and CDR2 SQIVND (reference sequence). The ends were cut back, 3 bases at V and 8 bases at J, with 11 bases in the middle. This CDR3 contains 14 residues. CDR3 nucleotide sequence: TGTGCCAGTAGTATTCGAGGGTCGGATTCACCCCTCCACTTT. Its translation is CASSIRGSDSPLHF. Full variable domain (rest looked up from reference TRBV19 and TRBJ1-6): DGGITQSPKYLFRKEGQNVTLSCEQNLNHDAMYWYRQDPGQGLRLIYYSQIVNDFQKGDIAEGYSVSREKKESFPLTVTSAQKNPTAFYLCASSIRGSDSPLHFGNGTRLTVT.

The chain links TRBV7-9 to TRBJ1-6; D might be TRBD1 (6 bases). V was trimmed by 1 base and J by 9 bases, leaving 7 bases between them. This CDR3 comprises 13 residues. CDR1 is SEHNR and CDR2 is FQNEAQ in the germline V gene (reference sequence). The CDR3 region is CASSLEGGSPLHF. In DNA, the CDR3 is TGTGCCAGCAGCTTAGAGGGGGGTTCACCCCTCCACTTT.

This clonotype was counted at least ten times. The chain recombines TRBV20-1 with TRBJ2-3; possibly TRBD1 for D (5 bases). The CDR3 spans 15 residues. V was shortened by 3 bases and J by 3 bases, with 16 bases between the two germline ends. Germline V gene lookup returns CDR1 DFQATT and CDR2 SNEGSKA (reference sequence). CDR3 residues: CSASVRDAGTDTQYF. In DNA, the CDR3 is TGCAGTGCTAGCGTCCGAGACGCAGGGACAGATACGCAGTATTTT.

This sequence joins TRBV29-1 and TRBJ1-2; D uncertain. The CDR3 spans 12 residues. Per the germline V gene, CDR1 is SQVTM and CDR2 is ANQGSEA. Trimming cost V 2 bases and J 8 bases, with 12 bases left between them. This chain's CDR3 is CSVEYGGGGYTF. DNA for the CDR3: TGCAGCGTTGAATACGGTGGAGGGGGCTACACCTTC.

The sample holds many counts of this clonotype. The V call is TRBV2, the J call TRBJ2-3; perhaps TRBD2 as D (6 bases). The germline gives CDR1 SNHLY, CDR2 FYNNEI. This CDR3 comprises 13 residues. V was clipped by 3 bases and J by 7 bases, with 11 bases between them. CDR3: CASSDGGDYTQYF. The CDR3 coding sequence is TGTGCCAGCAGTGACGGGGGAGATTATACGCAGTATTTT. Variable domain in full (rest from reference TRBV2 and TRBJ2-3): EPEVTQTPSHQVTQMGQEVILRCVPISNHLYFYWYRQILGQKVEFLVSFYNNEISEKSEIFDDQFSVERPDGSNFTLKIRSTKLEDSAMYFCASSDGGDYTQYFGPGTRLTVL.

The chain joins TRBV6-2 or TRBV6-3 to TRBJ1-1; D is possibly TRBD1 (5 bases). Germline values: CDR1 MNHEY, CDR2 SVGEGT. The CDR3 is 14 amino acids. V lost 6 bases and J 2 bases, leaving 13 bases between the germline ends. The CDR3 is CASSLGRGNTEAFF. The CDR3 DNA sequence: TGTGCCAGCAGCCTAGGGAGGGGAAACACTGAAGCTTTCTTT.

As for this clonotype: This sequence may be a read error, since a much larger clone differs from it by one base. The chain recombines TRBV20-1 with TRBJ2-7; TRBD2 agrees at 9 bases. V trimming: 0 bases; J trimming: 0 bases; junction bases outside the gene matches: 3. CDR3 length: 15 residues. Germline V gene lookup returns CDR1 DFQATT and CDR2 SNEGSKA (reference sequence). The CDR3 spells CSARDGGGASYEQYV. In DNA, the CDR3 is TGCAGTGCTAGAGATGGCGGGGGGGCCTCCTACGAGCAGTACGTC.

With regard to this clonotype: This may arise from a read error, as a much more abundant clone is one base away. Since the CDR3 does not end with the conserved phenylalanine or tryptophan, this likely comes from a read error. The gene calls are TRBV12-5 and TRBJ1-1, with a tentative D call TRBD1 (5 bases). This CDR3 has 13 residues. V was pared by 5 bases and J by 4 bases, with 11 bases between. From germline, CDR1 is LGHNT and CDR2 FRNRAP. CDR3 amino acids: CASGTQGATEAFV. CDR3 bases: TGTGCTAGTGGTACCCAGGGTGCCACTGAAGCTTTCGTT.